A selection of T cell receptor beta chains follows, all from one sample in a study of T cell responses to AZD1222 COVID-19 vaccine. TCRdb keeps only in-frame clones here, not all; method: immunoSEQ multiplex PCR. This repertoire shows around 75,000 clones, 80% to 90% found once; its top ten account for about 12%. This specimen was peripheral blood, taken on day 0 of AZD1222 vaccination. The receptors here all came from an adult in good health. Each CDR3 is given with its conserved first and last residue. The order of the fields is V gene, D gene, J gene, clone size, CDR3 protein, CDR3 DNA. A D gene is named only where the DNA matches it firmly. The listing skips clone size in some rows; elsewhere it reads once, few, many or a size class.

TRBV7-9	.	TRBJ1-5	few	CASSFDGPTPQHF	TGTGCCAGCAGCTTCGATGGTCCAACGCCCCAGCATTTT
TRBV6-6	.	TRBJ1-3	.	CASSYQGRAAGNTIYF	TGTGCCAGCAGTTACCAGGGACGGGCGGCTGGAAACACCATATATTTT
TRBV19	TRBD2	TRBJ2-3	.	CASSILAVSTDTQYF	TGTGCCAGTAGTATTCTAGCGGTTAGCACAGATACGCAGTATTTT
TRBV23-1	.	TRBJ2-7	.	CASSQSDSRGVPYEQYF	TGCGCCAGCAGTCAATCGGATTCCAGGGGTGTCCCCTACGAGCAGTACTTC
TRBV4-3	.	TRBJ1-2	.	CASSLGMVISYGYTF	TGCGCCAGCAGCCTTGGTATGGTTATTTCGTATGGCTACACCTTC
TRBV29-1	TRBD2	TRBJ2-1	.	CSAARGAYNEQFF	TGCAGCGCCGCCCGGGGGGCCTACAATGAGCAGTTCTTC
TRBV5-4	.	TRBJ2-7	.	CASSSKQEYYEQYF	TGTGCCAGCAGCTCTAAACAGGAGTACTACGAGCAGTACTTC
TRBV18	.	TRBJ2-2	.	CASSQLQENTGELFF	TGTGCCAGCTCGCAACTCCAGGAAAACACCGGGGAGCTGTTTTTT
TRBV3-1/TRBV3-2	TRBD1	TRBJ2-1	.	CASTHGQGSNEQFF	TGTGCCAGCACCCACGGACAGGGGTCGAATGAGCAGTTCTTC
TRBV19	.	TRBJ1-1	once	CAIPAGPNTEAFF	TGTGCCATTCCCGCCGGGCCGAACACTGAAGCTTTCTTT
TRBV15	.	TRBJ2-1	.	CATSRAPGRVSNEQFF	TGTGCCACCAGCAGAGCGCCAGGGCGGGTATCCAATGAGCAGTTCTTC
TRBV6-5	.	TRBJ1-5	.	CASSYSSRAGNQPQHF	TGTGCCAGCAGTTACTCGAGCAGGGCTGGCAATCAGCCCCAGCATTTT
TRBV10-2	.	TRBJ1-2	.	CASSESLGTGYGYTF	TGCGCCAGCAGTGAGTCGTTGGGAACTGGCTATGGCTACACCTTC
TRBV6-5	.	TRBJ2-2	.	CASRRLDNSGELFF	TGTGCCAGCAGGCGACTAGACAACTCCGGGGAGCTGTTTTTT
TRBV7-3	TRBD2	TRBJ2-2	.	CASSRPGLAATGELFF	TGTGCCAGCAGCCGCCCAGGACTAGCGGCCACCGGGGAGCTGTTTTTT
TRBV6-5	TRBD2	TRBJ2-2	.	CASSSPAGTSTGELFF	TGTGCCAGCAGTTCCCCTGCCGGGACTAGCACCGGGGAGCTGTTTTTT
TRBV10-3	.	TRBJ1-5	.	CAISDVGTGNQPQHF	TGTGCCATCAGTGACGTTGGGACTGGCAATCAGCCCCAGCATTTT
TRBV7-2	TRBD2	TRBJ2-3	.	CASSLVAGESTQYF	TGTGCCAGCAGCTTAGTAGCGGGGGAGAGTACGCAGTATTTT
TRBV5-1	.	TRBJ2-2	.	CASRAGGSSTGELFF	TGCGCCAGCAGAGCTGGGGGGTCGAGCACCGGGGAGCTGTTTTTT
TRBV6-6	.	TRBJ1-1	.	CASSYPRGGLDTEAFF	TGTGCCAGCAGTTACCCGAGGGGGGGGCTAGACACTGAAGCTTTCTTT
TRBV5-1	.	TRBJ1-3	.	CASTGNSGNTIYF	TGCGCCAGCACAGGGAACTCTGGAAACACCATATATTTT
TRBV9	.	TRBJ2-3	few	CASSERLADTQYF	TGTGCCAGCAGCGAACGACTAGCAGATACGCAGTATTTT
TRBV5-5	.	TRBJ2-6	.	CASQDRSGANVLTF	TGTGCCAGCCAGGATCGGTCTGGGGCCAACGTCCTGACTTTC
TRBV9	TRBD1	TRBJ1-6	.	CASTTGSGNNSPLHF	TGTGCCAGCACGACAGGGAGTGGGAATAATTCACCCCTCCACTTT
TRBV6-5	.	TRBJ2-1	.	CASSYSTGREQFF	TGTGCCAGCAGTTACTCAACAGGTCGGGAACAGTTCTTC
TRBV6-5	.	TRBJ1-4	.	CASRKMATNEKLFF	TGTGCCAGCAGGAAAATGGCAACTAATGAAAAACTGTTTTTT
TRBV11-3	.	TRBJ2-1	.	CASSLDHGSAQTYNEQFF	TGTGCCAGCAGCTTAGATCATGGGTCAGCCCAAACCTACAATGAGCAGTTCTTC
TRBV7-8	TRBD1	TRBJ2-7	.	CASSPDRVWYEQYF	TGTGCCAGCAGCCCCGACAGGGTGTGGTACGAGCAGTACTTC
TRBV6-6	TRBD1	TRBJ2-2	.	CASSYQGVNTGELFF	TGTGCCAGCAGTTACCAGGGGGTGAACACCGGGGAGCTGTTTTTT
TRBV4-3	.	TRBJ2-2	.	CASSQDRGNTGELFF	TGCGCCAGCAGCCAAGACAGGGGAAACACCGGGGAGCTGTTTTTT
TRBV18	.	TRBJ1-2	.	CASSPPSLGNYGYTF	TGTGCCAGCTCACCACCGAGCCTAGGGAACTATGGCTACACCTTC
TRBV5-1	.	TRBJ1-3	.	CASSLLSGISGNTIYF	TGCGCCAGCAGCTTGTTATCGGGGATCTCTGGAAACACCATATATTTT
TRBV7-2	.	TRBJ1-2	.	CASSFNAGYGYTF	TGTGCCAGCAGCTTTAATGCGGGCTATGGCTACACCTTC
TRBV9	.	TRBJ1-3	.	CASSVGGTSGNTIYF	TGTGCCAGCAGCGTAGGAGGGACCTCTGGAAACACCATATATTTT
TRBV5-6	TRBD1	TRBJ2-5	.	CASSLVGTAQETQYF	TGTGCCAGCAGCTTGGTTGGGACAGCACAAGAGACCCAGTACTTC
TRBV6-5	.	TRBJ1-1	.	CASMMGGRNTEAFF	TGTGCCAGCATGATGGGGGGGAGGAACACTGAAGCTTTCTTT
TRBV6-5	.	TRBJ2-3	.	CASNPLGGTQYF	TGTGCCAGCAATCCATTGGGGGGCACGCAGTATTTT
TRBV5-5	.	TRBJ2-7	.	CASSLARASSYEQYF	TGTGCCAGCAGCTTGGCCAGGGCCTCTTCCTACGAGCAGTACTTC
TRBV5-1	TRBD2	TRBJ2-7	.	CASSLDLAGGRYEQYF	TGCGCCAGCAGCTTAGACCTAGCGGGGGGCCGCTACGAGCAGTACTTC
TRBV4-2	TRBD1	TRBJ1-2	few	CASSQDATGGGYTF	TGTGCCAGCAGCCAAGATGCTACAGGGGGTGGCTACACCTTC
TRBV7-8	.	TRBJ1-1	.	CASSLARWAAGTEAFF	TGTGCCAGCAGCTTAGCGCGGTGGGCGGCGGGCACTGAAGCTTTCTTT
TRBV7-9	.	TRBJ2-3	.	CASSLVGPDTQYF	TGTGCCAGCAGCTTAGTAGGGCCAGATACGCAGTATTTT
TRBV12-3/TRBV12-4	TRBD1	TRBJ1-2	.	CASLDRGEGYTF	TGTGCCAGCCTCGACAGGGGTGAGGGCTACACCTTC
TRBV7-2	.	TRBJ2-5	.	CASSSGGGLFQETQYF	TGTGCCAGCAGCTCCGGGGGTGGGCTCTTCCAAGAGACCCAGTACTTC